The clone carrying this T cell receptor (beta chain) was observed a handful of times. Its cognate antigen is unknown. Trimming removed 4 bases at V and 10 bases at J, with 9 bases between. Germline V gene data show CDR1 as SGHDT and CDR2 as YYEEEE. This CDR3 has 11 amino acids. The sample belongs to a study of T cells after yellow fever vaccination. Overall study results and limits: The CD4 compartment and the CD8 compartment contained a small share of clonotypes in common.

For TCR, cDNA came from 5'RACE template switching, which added a universal primer site and UMIs. TCRdb called the 5' RACE reads again in MiXCR, with one record for every CDR3 protein. The sample consists of 350,000 to 450,000 distinct CDR3 sequences, under 7.5% of them appearing once. The chain has TRBV5-6 and TRBJ2-1; D perhaps matches TRBD2 (5 bases). The clonotype was recovered from a man aged 25-45 years who received the YFV17D yellow fever vaccine. The sample here was PBMCs, taken 5 days after the yellow fever booster vaccination. CDR3 nucleotide sequence: TGTGCCAGCAGCCAGTCGGGGGAGCAGTTCTTC. It translates to CASSQSGEQFF. Based on the CDR3 plus reference TRBV5-6 and TRBJ2-1, the full variable domain is DAGVTQSPTHLIKTRGQQVTLRCSPKSGHDTVSWYQQALGQGPQFIFQYYEEEERQRGNFPDRFSGHQFPNYSSELNVNALLLGDSALYLCASSQSGEQFFGPGTRLTVL.